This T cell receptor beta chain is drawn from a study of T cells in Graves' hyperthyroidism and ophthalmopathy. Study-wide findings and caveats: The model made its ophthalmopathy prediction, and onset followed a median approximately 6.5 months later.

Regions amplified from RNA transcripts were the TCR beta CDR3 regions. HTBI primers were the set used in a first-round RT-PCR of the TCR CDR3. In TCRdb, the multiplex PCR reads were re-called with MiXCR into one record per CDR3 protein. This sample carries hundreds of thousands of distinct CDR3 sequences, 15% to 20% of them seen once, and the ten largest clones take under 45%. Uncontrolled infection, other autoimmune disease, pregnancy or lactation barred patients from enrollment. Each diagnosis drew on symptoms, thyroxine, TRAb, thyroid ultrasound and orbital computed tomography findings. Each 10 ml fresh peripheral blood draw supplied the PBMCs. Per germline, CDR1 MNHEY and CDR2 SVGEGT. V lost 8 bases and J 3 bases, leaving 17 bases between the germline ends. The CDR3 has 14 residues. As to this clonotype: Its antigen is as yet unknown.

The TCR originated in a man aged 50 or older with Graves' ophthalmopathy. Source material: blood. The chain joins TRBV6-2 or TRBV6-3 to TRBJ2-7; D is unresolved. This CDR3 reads CASRSGGALYEQYF. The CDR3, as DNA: TGTGCCAGCCGCTCAGGTGGCGCCCTCTACGAGCAGTACTTC.